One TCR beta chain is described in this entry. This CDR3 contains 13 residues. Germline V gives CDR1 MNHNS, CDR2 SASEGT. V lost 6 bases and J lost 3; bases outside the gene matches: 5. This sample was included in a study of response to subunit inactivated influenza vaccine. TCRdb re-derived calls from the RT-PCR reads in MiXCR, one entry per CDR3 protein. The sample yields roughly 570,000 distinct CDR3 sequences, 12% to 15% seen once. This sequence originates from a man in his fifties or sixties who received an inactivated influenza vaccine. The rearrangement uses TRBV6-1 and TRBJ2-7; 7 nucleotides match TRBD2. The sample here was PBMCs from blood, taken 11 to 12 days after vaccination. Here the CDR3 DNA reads TGTGCCAGCAGACGAGCGGGATACTACGAGCAGTACTTC. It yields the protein CASRRAGYYEQYF.